This is a list of T cell receptor beta chains from one sample in a study of cytomegalovirus exposure and HLA in healthy donors. TCRdb's table, derived via immunoSEQ multiplex PCR, lists solely in-frame clones and lacks some. The table records about 180,000 clones, about three quarters of them present only once. The source material was PBMCs. The receptors shown here come from a man between 18 and 35 years old in good health and CMV-seronegative. CDR3s include the opening cysteine and the closing phenylalanine or tryptophan. A D gene is named only where the DNA matches it firmly. The size entry is marked missing in some rows and otherwise reads once, few, many or a size class.

D | J | V | size | DNA | CDR3
NA | TRBJ2-7 | TRBV6-5 | NA | TGTGCCAGCAGTTACGACTCTGCCTACGAGCAGTACTTC | CASSYDSAYEQYF
NA | TRBJ1-2 | TRBV19 | NA | TGTGCCAGTAGTATAGATAGAGGCAGAGATGGCTACACCTTC | CASSIDRGRDGYTF
NA | TRBJ1-2 | TRBV5-1 | NA | TGCGCCAGCAGCTTGTCAGGGACTTTTTTGAGGTCGTATGGCTACACCTTC | CASSLSGTFLRSYGYTF
NA | TRBJ1-1 | TRBV7-9 | NA | TGTGCCAGCAGAATAACGGTGAACACTGAAGCTTTCTTT | CASRITVNTEAFF
NA | TRBJ1-1 | TRBV28 | once | TGTGCCAGCAGTGAAACAGGGAGTAACACTGAAGCTTTCTTT | CASSETGSNTEAFF
NA | TRBJ1-1 | TRBV19 | NA | TGTGCCAGTAGTATGTGGGGGGGCGTCACTGAAGCTTTCTTT | CASSMWGGVTEAFF
TRBD1 | TRBJ2-5 | TRBV2 | NA | TGTGCCAGCAGTGCCAGACAGGGCGGAGAGACCCAGTACTTC | CASSARQGGETQYF
NA | TRBJ1-1 | TRBV2 | NA | TGTGCCAGCGATTTCCACGGAGTTAACACTGAAGCTTTCTTT | CASDFHGVNTEAFF
NA | TRBJ2-3 | TRBV6-5 | NA | TGTGCCAGCACCTTTAGGGGAACAGATACGCAGTATTTT | CASTFRGTDTQYF
TRBD1 | TRBJ2-3 | TRBV15 | NA | TGTGCCACCAGCAGAGGACCTCGGGGGACAGGGGCGAACACAGATACGCAGTATTTT | CATSRGPRGTGANTDTQYF
NA | TRBJ1-5 | TRBV6-5 | NA | TGTGCCAGCAGTCCAGGCTCCAATCAGCCCCAGCATTTT | CASSPGSNQPQHF
NA | TRBJ1-2 | TRBV10-3 | NA | TGTGCCATCAGTGTAGAGATAGCTAACTATGGCTACACCTTC | CAISVEIANYGYTF
TRBD1 | TRBJ1-1 | TRBV28 | NA | TGTGCCAGCAGTTTACCGACAGGGGGCTCGACTGAAGCTTTCTTT | CASSLPTGGSTEAFF
NA | TRBJ2-3 | TRBV5-1 | once | TGCGCCAGCAGCCCCCGGGCGGGGGCGGGAGATACGCAGTATTTT | CASSPRAGAGDTQYF
TRBD1 | TRBJ1-1 | TRBV5-4 | NA | TGTGCCAGCAGCCCCTTGGACAGGGGGACTGAAGCTTTCTTT | CASSPLDRGTEAFF
TRBD1 | TRBJ2-1 | TRBV6-4 | NA | TGTGCCAGCAGTGAATCGCCGGGACAGTTCGAGCAGTTCTTC | CASSESPGQFEQFF
TRBD1 | TRBJ2-2 | TRBV6-5 | NA | TGTGCCAGCAGTCGGGACAGGTCCACCGGGGAGCTGTTTTTT | CASSRDRSTGELFF
NA | TRBJ2-7 | TRBV12-5 | NA | TGTGCTAGTGGTTTCGGTCCCCGCGACGAGCAGTACTTC | CASGFGPRDEQYF
TRBD2 | TRBJ2-2 | TRBV5-1 | once | TGCGCCAGCAGCTTAAGCGGGGGGAACACCGGGGAGCTGTTTTTT | CASSLSGGNTGELFF
NA | TRBJ1-2 | TRBV7-8 | NA | TGTGCCAGCAGCTTACAGGGAAACTATGGCTACACCTTC | CASSLQGNYGYTF
NA | TRBJ2-1 | TRBV7-9 | NA | TGTGCCAGCAGCTTAGGTCTAGCGAATTACAATGAGCAGTTCTTC | CASSLGLANYNEQFF
NA | TRBJ1-1 | TRBV9 | few | TGTGCCAGCAGCCAATTGGGGGGCACTGAAGCTTTCTTT | CASSQLGGTEAFF
TRBD1 | TRBJ1-5 | TRBV6-5 | few | TGTGCCAGCAGTTATGGGACAGGGGACCAGCCCCAGCATTTT | CASSYGTGDQPQHF
NA | TRBJ1-4 | TRBV2 | NA | TGTGCCGGCCGTTTCCGGGATCATAAGGAAAAACTGTTTTTT | CAGRFRDHKEKLFF
NA | TRBJ2-5 | TRBV9 | NA | TGTGCCAGCAGCAGAGACGGGACACCCCAAGAGACCCAGTACTTC | CASSRDGTPQETQYF
NA | TRBJ1-5 | TRBV28 | few | TGTGCCAGCAGTTTTAGTCAGCCCCAGCATTTT | CASSFSQPQHF
NA | TRBJ1-2 | TRBV5-1 | NA | TGCGCCAGCAGCCCAGGGACTGTTATTTATGGCTACACCTTC | CASSPGTVIYGYTF
NA | TRBJ2-7 | TRBV2 | once | TGTGCCAGCAGGGTAGGGGCCTCAGACTACGAGCAGTACTTC | CASRVGASDYEQYF
TRBD2 | TRBJ2-1 | TRBV4-2 | NA | TGTGCCAGCAGCCAAGATGCCCAGCGGGGGGGAGAGCAGTTCTTC | CASSQDAQRGGEQFF
NA | TRBJ2-7 | TRBV7-8 | NA | TGTGCCAGCCAAAAGCTCCGTCCTCTTCTGAGGGCAGTGGACTCCTACGAGCAGTACTTC | CASQKLRPLLRAVDSYEQYF
TRBD2 | TRBJ2-7 | TRBV25-1 | NA | TGTGCCACCGGCGGGGCGGCTAGCGGGCCGGAGTACTTC | CATGGAASGPEYF
TRBD1 | TRBJ2-3 | TRBV28 | NA | TGTGCCAGCAGTACGTCCGGGACAGCTACAGATACGCAGTATTTT | CASSTSGTATDTQYF
NA | TRBJ1-5 | TRBV30 | few | TGTGCCTGGAGTGTACGAGGCGGGAATAGCAATCAGCCCCAGCATTTT | CAWSVRGGNSNQPQHF
TRBD2 | TRBJ2-1 | TRBV5-1 | NA | TGCGCCAGCAGCTTGGCCTTAGCGGGGCATGAGCAGTTCTTC | CASSLALAGHEQFF
TRBD1 | TRBJ2-1 | TRBV6-5 | NA | TGTGCCAGCAGTAGGGACAGTTTGGGGAATGAGCAGTTCTTC | CASSRDSLGNEQFF
NA | TRBJ2-7 | TRBV5-1 | few | TGCGCCAGCAGCTCGACATTGTCCACCCCCCACGAGCAGTACTTC | CASSSTLSTPHEQYF
TRBD1 | TRBJ1-6 | TRBV5-1 | NA | TGCGCCAGCAGCTTTGCGGACAGGGACAATTCACCCCTCCACTTT | CASSFADRDNSPLHF
NA | TRBJ2-3 | TRBV6-5 | few | TGTGCCAGCACCCGGAATCGCCCAGGATTAGATACGCAGTATTTT | CASTRNRPGLDTQYF
NA | TRBJ2-7 | TRBV15 | once | TGTGCCACCAGCAGACTGGCGGGGGCGGGATACGAGCAGTACTTC | CATSRLAGAGYEQYF
NA | TRBJ2-4 | TRBV27 | NA | TGTGCCAGCAGTTTATCGAGCAGGGAAAACATTCAGTACTTC | CASSLSSRENIQYF
TRBD1 | TRBJ1-5 | TRBV28 | NA | TGTGCCAGCAGTTTGGGACAGGCCTTCAATCAGCCCCAGCATTTT | CASSLGQAFNQPQHF
NA | TRBJ2-7 | TRBV5-6 | NA | TGTGCCAGCAGCCCAGGGGGGCACAGGACATCCTACGAGCAGTACTTC | CASSPGGHRTSYEQYF